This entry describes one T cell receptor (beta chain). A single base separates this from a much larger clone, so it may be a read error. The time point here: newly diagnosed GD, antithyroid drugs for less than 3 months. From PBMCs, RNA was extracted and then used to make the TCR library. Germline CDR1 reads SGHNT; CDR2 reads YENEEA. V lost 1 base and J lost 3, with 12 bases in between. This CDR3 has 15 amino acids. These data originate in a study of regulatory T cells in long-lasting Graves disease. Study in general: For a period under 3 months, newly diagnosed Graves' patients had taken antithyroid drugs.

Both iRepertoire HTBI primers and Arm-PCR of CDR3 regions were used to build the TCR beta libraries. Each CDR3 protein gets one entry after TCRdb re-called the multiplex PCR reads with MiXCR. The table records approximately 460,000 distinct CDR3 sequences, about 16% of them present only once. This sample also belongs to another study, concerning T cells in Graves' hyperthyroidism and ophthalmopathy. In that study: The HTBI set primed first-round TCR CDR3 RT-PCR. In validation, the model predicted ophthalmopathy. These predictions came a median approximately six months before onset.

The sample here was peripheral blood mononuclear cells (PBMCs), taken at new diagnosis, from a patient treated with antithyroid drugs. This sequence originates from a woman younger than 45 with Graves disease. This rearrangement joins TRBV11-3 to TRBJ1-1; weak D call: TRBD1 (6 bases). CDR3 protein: CASSLGGGLDTEAFF. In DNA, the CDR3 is TGTGCCAGCAGCTTAGGAGGGGGGCTAGACACTGAAGCTTTCTTT.